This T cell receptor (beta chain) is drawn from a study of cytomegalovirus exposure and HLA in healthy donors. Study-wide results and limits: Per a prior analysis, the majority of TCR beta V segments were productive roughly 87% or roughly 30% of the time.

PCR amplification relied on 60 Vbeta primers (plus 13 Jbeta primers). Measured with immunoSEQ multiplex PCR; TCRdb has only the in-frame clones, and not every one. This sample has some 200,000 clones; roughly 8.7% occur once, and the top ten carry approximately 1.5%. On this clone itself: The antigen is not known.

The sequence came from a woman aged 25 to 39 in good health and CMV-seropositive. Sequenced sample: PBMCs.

Written as DNA, the CDR3 is TGTGCCAGCAGCCCCCGGCCGGGACAAGGATACGAGCAGTACTTC. Residues: CASSPRPGQGYEQYF. The V gene is TRBV27, the J gene TRBJ2-7, with D perhaps TRBD1 (6 bases). The V and J ends lost 6 bases and 4 bases respectively, with 19 bases between them. The length of the CDR3 is 15 residues. From germline, CDR1 is MNHEY and CDR2 SMNVEV (reference sequence).